Listed here are 29 T cell receptor beta chains from one sample, sequenced in a study of blood T cell repertoires in COVID-19. The data were produced by immunoSEQ multiplex PCR, yet TCRdb's version contains in-frame clones alone and is incomplete. The profile shows 100,000 to 150,000 clones, approximately 87% of them singletons. The specimen was peripheral blood. Receptors were obtained from an older woman with acute or convalescent COVID-19.

The V call is TRBV18, the J call TRBJ1-2; D not resolved. Trimming left V 3 bases short and J 4 bases short, with 9 bases between. Germline V gives CDR1 KGHSH, CDR2 LQKENI. The CDR3 extends over 13 amino acids. CDR3 protein: CASSPEDFYGYTF. The CDR3 DNA sequence: TGTGCCAGCTCACCTGAGGATTTCTATGGCTACACCTTC.

This clone was observed a handful of times. V is TRBV30 and J is TRBJ2-7, with 7 bases that match TRBD2. Germline V gene lookup returns CDR1 GTSNPN and CDR2 SVGIG (reference sequence). The CDR3 extends over 15 amino acids. Unmatched junction bases numbered 7, after V lost 0 bases and J lost 2 bases. CDR3 in DNA: TGTGCCTGGAGTGTTGGCGGGAGTAGGGCCTACGAGCAGTACTTC. Amino acid sequence: CAWSVGGSRAYEQYF.

With regard to this clone: It may be a read error: a sequence one base away is much more abundant. The chain joins TRBV11-2 to TRBJ1-1; 9 bases are shared with TRBD1. The CDR3 loop spans 13 amino acids. Germline CDR1 reads SGHAT; CDR2 reads FQNNGV. With V trimmed by 5 bases and J by 3 bases, 1 base remained unmatched. The CDR3 DNA reads as TGTGCCAGCAGCCGGACAGGGGACACTGAAGCTTTCTTT. Translating it yields CASSRTGDTEAFF.

The genes are TRBV27 and TRBJ1-5; 7 nucleotides match TRBD1. V gave up 6 bases and J gave up 5 bases; unmatched junction bases: 7. There are 14 residues in the CDR3. CDR1 and CDR2 (germline): MNHEY, SMNVEV (reference sequence). CDR3 sequence: CASSRQGLDQPQHF. The CDR3, as DNA: TGTGCCAGCAGCCGACAGGGCTTGGATCAGCCCCAGCATTTT.

The sample holds a few counts of this clone. The V gene is TRBV29-1, the J gene TRBJ1-4; D is uncertain. The CDR3 is 13 residues long. The V and J ends lost 7 bases and 0 bases respectively, with 9 bases between them. Germline CDR1 SQVTM, CDR2 ANQGSEA. The CDR3 DNA reads as TGCAGCGCGATACAGCCAACTAATGAAAAACTGTTTTTT. It yields the protein CSAIQPTNEKLFF.

The chain links TRBV9 to TRBJ2-1, with a tentative D call TRBD1 (5 bases). V shed 1 base and J shed 9 bases, with 14 bases lying between them. This CDR3 spans 14 amino acids. Germline CDR1 reads SGDLS; CDR2 reads YYNGEE. The CDR3 nucleotides read TGTGCCAGCAGCGTATCCCTTTTGGGGCTTGAGCAGTTCTTC. Encoded protein: CASSVSLLGLEQFF.

In regard to this clone: The same CDR3 arises from other DNA sequences in this sample as well. The J gene is TRBJ1-1, the V gene TRBV5-1; D may be TRBD1 (5 bases). The CDR3 consists of 14 residues. Germline V gene data show CDR1 as SGHRS and CDR2 as YFSETQ. Trimming cost V 0 bases and J 1 base, with 7 bases left between them. The CDR3 is CASSLAQGNTEAFF. In DNA, the CDR3 is TGCGCCAGCAGCTTGGCCCAGGGGAACACTGAAGCTTTCTTT. Full variable domain (missing parts from reference TRBV5-1 and TRBJ1-1): KAGVTQTPRYLIKTRGQQVTLSCSPISGHRSVSWYQQTPGQGLQFLFEYFSETQRNKGNFPGRFSGRQFSNSRSEMNVSTLELGDSALYLCASSLAQGNTEAFFGQGTRLTVV.

The V and J genes are TRBV2 and TRBJ1-1, with a possible D match to TRBD1 (6 bases). Germline values: CDR1 SNHLY, CDR2 FYNNEI. This CDR3 is built from 14 residues. With 9 bases removed from V and 1 base from J, the gap between germline ends came to 15 bases. CDR3 DNA sequence: TGTGCCAGTACTTATACAGGGAGGAACACTGAAGCTTTCTTT. This translates into CASTYTGRNTEAFF.

The sample holds one count of this clone. The genes are TRBV5-1 and TRBJ2-7; 7 positions match TRBD2. The CDR3 extends over 14 amino acids. Germline CDR1 SGHRS, CDR2 YFSETQ. The J segment lost 7 bases and the V segment lost 4 bases, leaving 11 bases of the junction unmatched. The CDR3, as DNA: TGCGCCAGCAGCGGGGGGGACTCGGGAGCGGAGCAGTACTTC. Translation: CASSGGDSGAEQYF.

This sequence joins TRBV9 and TRBJ2-7, with 7 bases matching TRBD1. Losses at the gene ends were 3 bases for V and 3 bases for J; bases not matched to a gene: 6. From germline, CDR1 is SGDLS and CDR2 YYNGEE. The CDR3 runs 14 residues. Here the CDR3 DNA reads TGTGCCAGCAGCGCACCGGGACAGCTCTACGAGCAGTACTTC. Translated, it gives CASSAPGQLYEQYF.

The CDR3 DNA sequence: TGTGCCAGCAGTAGAGACAGTTTCGTCGAGACCCAGTACTTC. Its translation is CASSRDSFVETQYF. The rearrangement joins TRBV7-2 to TRBJ2-5, with D perhaps matching TRBD1 (5 bases). Trimming took 6 bases from V and 5 from J, leaving 16 bases between them. The CDR3 extends over 14 amino acids. Germline V gene sequence: CDR1 SGHTA, CDR2 FQGNSA.

In this sample, this clone turned up a few times. The V gene is TRBV29-1, the J gene TRBJ1-1; D is unclear. Per the germline V gene, CDR1 is SQVTM and CDR2 is ANQGSEA. There are 13 residues in the CDR3. V lost 7 bases to trimming and J lost 8 bases, with 20 bases between them. In DNA form, the CDR3 reads TGCAGCGGGGAAGAGCAGGCCCACGCCGAAGCTTTCTTT. Amino acid sequence: CSGEEQAHAEAFF.

The chain has TRBV13 and TRBJ1-1, with unresolved D. The germline gives CDR1 PRHDT, CDR2 FYEKMQ (reference sequence). CDR3 length: 15 residues. V lost 5 bases, J lost 6 bases, and 19 bases lay in between. The CDR3 here is CASSHRGPHNPEAFF. The CDR3 coding sequence is TGTGCCAGCAGCCATCGTGGGCCACATAACCCTGAAGCTTTCTTT.

The chain joins TRBV18 to TRBJ1-4; D may be TRBD1 (5 bases). V lost 3 bases to trimming and J lost 5 bases, with 10 bases between them. Germline loops: CDR1 KGHSH, CDR2 LQKENI. The CDR3 loop spans 14 amino acids. The CDR3 is CASSPMGGNEKLFF. In DNA, the CDR3 is TGTGCCAGCTCACCGATGGGGGGGAATGAAAAACTGTTTTTT.

The chain has TRBV7-2 and TRBJ2-1; TRBD2 aligns across 15 bases. Per germline, CDR1 SGHTA and CDR2 FQGNSA. Unmatched junction bases numbered 7, after V lost 2 bases and J lost 2 bases. The CDR3 length is 19 residues. The CDR3 DNA reads as TGTGCCAGCAGCTTACCCGGGACTAGCGGGAGGATTACCTACAATGAGCAGTTCTTC. The encoded protein is CASSLPGTSGRITYNEQFF.

The V call is TRBV18, the J call TRBJ2-1, with D unclear. CDR3 length: 11 residues. V lost 3 bases and J 6 bases, leaving 3 bases between the germline ends. CDR1 is KGHSH and CDR2 is LQKENI in the germline V gene. The CDR3 DNA reads as TGTGCCAGCTCACCCGTCAATGAGCAGTTCTTC. As protein: CASSPVNEQFF. The full variable domain, with the rest looked up from reference TRBV18 and TRBJ2-1, is NAGVMQNPRHLVRRRGQEARLRCSPMKGHSHVYWYRQLPEEGLKFMVYLQKENIIDESGMPKERFSAEFPKEGPSILRIQQVVRGDSAAYFCASSPVNEQFFGPGTRLTVL.

This sequence joins TRBV7-8 and TRBJ2-7; D is unresolved. CDR1 and CDR2 from the germline V gene are SGHVS and FQNEAQ. This CDR3 spans 13 amino acids. Between the trimmed V and J ends, which lost 2 bases and 1 base, there was a span of 6 bases. The CDR3 bases are TGTGCCAGCAGCTTAAGCCGTTCCTACGAGCAGTACTTC. It specifies CASSLSRSYEQYF. Filled out from reference TRBV7-8 and TRBJ2-7, the complete variable domain reads GAGVSQSPRYKVAKRGQDVALRCDPISGHVSLFWYQQALGQGPEFLTYFQNEAQLDKSGLPSDRFFAERPEGSVSTLKIQRTQQEDSAVYLCASSLSRSYEQYFGPGTRLTVT.

This clone showed up just once. The chain recombines TRBV5-1 with TRBJ2-3; D is possibly TRBD1 (6 bases). Germline CDR1 and CDR2: SGHRS and YFSETQ. Trimming took 1 base from V and 2 from J, leaving 8 bases between them. This CDR3 region has 14 residues. CDR3 residues: CASSLYRDTDTQYF. As DNA, the CDR3 is TGCGCCAGCAGCTTGTACAGGGACACAGATACGCAGTATTTT.

This chain connects TRBV10-3 to TRBJ1-6; TRBD1 is a possible D gene (6 bases). Per germline, CDR1 ENHRY and CDR2 SYGVKD. The CDR3 has 14 amino acids. The V end was cut by 7 bases, the J end by 9 bases, with 16 bases between. The CDR3 protein is CAITQGLDGSPLHF. The CDR3 nucleotides are TGTGCCATCACCCAGGGGCTGGATGGTTCACCCCTCCACTTT.

This chain joins TRBV5-4 and TRBJ1-3, with a tentative D call TRBD1 (6 bases). Per the germline V gene, CDR1 is SGHNT and CDR2 is YYREEE (reference sequence). The CDR3 contains 15 residues. The germline V and J ends were trimmed by 4 bases and 2 bases, with 13 bases remaining between them. As DNA, the CDR3 is TGTGCCAGCAGCCGGGACAATGCAGCTGGAAACACCATATATTTT. Translation gives CASSRDNAAGNTIYF.

This chain links TRBV3-1 (or the pseudogene TRBV3-2) with TRBJ1-6, with TRBD1 identical over 8 bases. The CDR3 runs 14 residues. Trimming removed 3 bases from V and 7 bases from J; junction bases left unmatched: 2. CDR1 is LGHDT and CDR2 is YNNKEL in the germline V gene (reference sequence). CDR3 sequence reads: CASSHSGGNSPLHF. CDR3 nucleotides: TGTGCCAGCAGCCACTCAGGGGGCAATTCACCCCTCCACTTT.

This chain uses TRBV28 with TRBJ1-1; 11 positions match TRBD1. The germline V gene has CDR1 MDHEN and CDR2 SYDVKM. The trim removed 7 bases at V and 4 bases at J, leaving 8 bases unmatched. CDR3 length: 15 residues. CDR3 protein: CASIRGQGVGTEAFF. CDR3 coding DNA: TGTGCCAGCATCCGGGGACAGGGGGTCGGCACTGAAGCTTTCTTT. Looking up the rest from reference TRBV28 and TRBJ1-1 gives the full variable domain: DVKVTQSSRYLVKRTGEKVFLECVQDMDHENMFWYRQDPGLGLRLIYFSYDVKMKEKGDIPEGYSVSREKKERFSLILESASTNQTSMYLCASIRGQGVGTEAFFGQGTRLTVV.

V usage is TRBV3-1 (or the pseudogene TRBV3-2) and J usage is TRBJ2-7, with D possibly TRBD1 on 5 matching bases. CDR3 size: 13 residues. Germline V gene sequence: CDR1 LGHDT, CDR2 YNNKEL (reference sequence). Trimming cost V 4 bases and J 4 bases, with 11 bases left between them. The CDR3 sequence: CASSPDSLYEQYF. The CDR3, as DNA: TGTGCCAGCAGCCCCGACAGTTTATACGAGCAGTACTTC.

This sequence joins TRBV9 and TRBJ2-7, with D possibly being TRBD2 (5 bases). This CDR3 contains 16 residues. Trimming cost V 3 bases and J 2 bases, with 18 bases left between them. From germline, CDR1 is SGDLS and CDR2 YYNGEE. CDR3 protein: CASSAGSLGGTYEQYF. The CDR3, as DNA: TGTGCCAGCAGCGCCGGGTCGCTAGGAGGAACCTACGAGCAGTACTTC.

This clone came up a few times. The genes are TRBV6-6 and TRBJ2-2; 8 nucleotides match TRBD2. Germline assignment: CDR1 MNHNY and CDR2 SVGAGI (reference sequence). The junction had 16 bases not matched to a gene; V was cut back by 8 bases and J by 8 bases. The CDR3 extends over 16 amino acids. The CDR3 reads CASSLRSSGRRGELFF. The CDR3 nucleotides are TGTGCCAGCTCACTGAGATCAAGCGGGAGACGAGGGGAGCTGTTTTTT.

This rearrangement joins TRBV9 to TRBJ1-1; 7 bases align to TRBD1. CDR3 length equals 12 residues. CDR1 and CDR2 from the germline V gene are SGDLS and YYNGEE. V dropped 2 bases and J dropped 12; count of bases not matched to a gene: 7. The CDR3 DNA follows: TGTGCCAGCAGCGTGCAGACAGGGACGACTTTCTTT. Translating it yields CASSVQTGTTFF. The full variable domain, completed using reference TRBV9 and TRBJ1-1, is DSGVTQTPKHLITATGQRVTLRCSPRSGDLSVYWYQQSLDQGLQFLIQYYNGEERAKGNILERFSAQQFPDLHSELNLSSLELGDSALYFCASSVQTGTTFFGQGTRLTVV.

This clone came up once. This rearrangement joins TRBV2 to TRBJ1-5; weak D call: TRBD1 (5 bases). Germline assignment: CDR1 SNHLY and CDR2 FYNNEI. V was shortened by 4 bases and J by 4 bases, with 11 bases between the two germline ends. This CDR3 region has 14 residues. The CDR3 sequence: CASSATPGNQPQHF. CDR3 DNA sequence: TGTGCCAGCAGTGCAACTCCAGGGAATCAGCCCCAGCATTTT.

The genes are TRBV6-5 and TRBJ1-4; 8 positions match TRBD1. Trimming took 6 bases from V and 6 from J; bases not matched to a gene: 9. Germline CDR1 and CDR2: MNHEY and SVGAGI. This CDR3 has 15 amino acids. The CDR3 region is CASSARTGWDEKLFF. CDR3 bases: TGTGCCAGCAGCGCCCGGACAGGGTGGGATGAAAAACTGTTTTTT.

The chain joins TRBV28 to TRBJ1-1, with D possibly TRBD1 on 5 matching bases. CDR1 is MDHEN, CDR2 SYDVKM, per germline. The length of the CDR3 is 16 residues. The V end lost 3 bases, the J end lost 8 bases, and 22 bases lay between the germline ends. CDR3: CASSLDVPGLASEAFF. CDR3 DNA sequence: TGTGCCAGCAGTTTGGACGTTCCAGGGTTGGCGTCGGAAGCTTTCTTT.